Given below is one TCR beta chain in context. The antigen is not known. Measured with immunoSEQ multiplex PCR; TCRdb has only the in-frame clones, and not every one. The table shows about 68,000 clones, with 90% to 95% occurring only once. The data stem from a study of siplizumab effects on memory and regulatory T cells. Study-wide results and caveats: Major contributors to the alloresponse seemed to be naive T cells, which also appeared more diverse than memory cells. Naive or memory phenotype assignment was not possible for roughly 75-95% of proliferating CD4+ or CD8+ clones.

Germline V lookup: CDR1 LNHNV, CDR2 YYDKDF (reference sequence). The CDR3 has 14 residues. The V gene lost 0 bases and the J gene lost 8 bases, with 11 bases spanning the gap. This receptor was identified in a human donor in good health. This sequence joins TRBV15 and TRBJ2-1; possible D gene TRBD2, 6 bases. The sequenced material came from CD8+ T cells sorted from blood. The CDR3 here is CATSREGTGDEQFF. For the CDR3, the DNA is TGTGCCACCAGCAGAGAGGGGACGGGGGATGAGCAGTTCTTC. The complete variable domain, with remaining parts taken from reference TRBV15 and TRBJ2-1, reads DAMVIQNPRYQVTQFGKPVTLSCSQTLNHNVMYWYQQKSSQAPKLLFHYYDKDFNNEADTPDNFQSRRPNTSFCFLDIRSPGLGDTAMYLCATSREGTGDEQFFGPGTRLTVL.